This entry concerns a single T cell receptor (beta chain). The source of the sample is a study of OX40 agonist ivuxolimab in advanced cancers. The junction had 7 bases not matched to a gene; V was cut back by 6 bases and J by 1 base. The CDR3 is 16 amino acids. Germline CDR1 reads SGHVS; CDR2 reads FNYEAQ. Method: immunoSEQ multiplex PCR; TCRdb's copy keeps in-frame clones and lacks some. Of roughly 100,000 clones in the sample, roughly 88% were seen once. The sequence was obtained from an adult with an advanced solid tumor such as melanoma, head and neck, liver or kidney cancer. The material sequenced was CD4+ or CD8+ T cells sorted from blood, taken in a trial of the OX40 agonist ivuxolimab. The rearrangement links TRBV7-6 to TRBJ2-2; 8 nucleotides agree with TRBD1. The CDR3 sequence is CASSLTGTGNTGELFF. The CDR3 nucleotides read TGTGCCAGCAGTCTAACCGGGACAGGGAACACCGGGGAGCTGTTTTTT. Variable domain in full (rest from reference TRBV7-6 and TRBJ2-2): GAGVSQSPRYKVTKRGQDVALRCDPISGHVSLYWYRQALGQGPEFLTYFNYEAQQDKSGLPNDRFSAERPEGSISTLTIQRTEQRDSAMYRCASSLTGTGNTGELFFGEGSRLTVL.